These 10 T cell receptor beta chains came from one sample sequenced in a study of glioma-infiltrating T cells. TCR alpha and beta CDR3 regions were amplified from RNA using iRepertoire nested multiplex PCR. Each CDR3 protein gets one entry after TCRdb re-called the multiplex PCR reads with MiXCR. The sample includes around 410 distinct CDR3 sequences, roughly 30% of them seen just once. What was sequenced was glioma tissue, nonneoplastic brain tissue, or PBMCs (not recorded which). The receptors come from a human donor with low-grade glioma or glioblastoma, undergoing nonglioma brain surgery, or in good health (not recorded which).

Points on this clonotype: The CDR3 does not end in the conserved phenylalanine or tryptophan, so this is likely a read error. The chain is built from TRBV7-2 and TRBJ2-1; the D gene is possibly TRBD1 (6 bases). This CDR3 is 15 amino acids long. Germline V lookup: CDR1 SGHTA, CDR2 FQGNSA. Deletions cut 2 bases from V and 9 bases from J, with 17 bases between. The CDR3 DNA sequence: TGTGCCAGCAGCTTACGGATTGGGGGCGTGGGTGAGCAGTTCTTA. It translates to CASSLRIGGVGEQFL.

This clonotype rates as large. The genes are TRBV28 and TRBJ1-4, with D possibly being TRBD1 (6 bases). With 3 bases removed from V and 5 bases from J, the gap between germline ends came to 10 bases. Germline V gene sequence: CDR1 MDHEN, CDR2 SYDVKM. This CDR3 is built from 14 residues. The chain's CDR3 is CASSFAGANEKLFF. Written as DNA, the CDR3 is TGTGCCAGCAGTTTCGCGGGGGCAAATGAAAAACTGTTTTTT.

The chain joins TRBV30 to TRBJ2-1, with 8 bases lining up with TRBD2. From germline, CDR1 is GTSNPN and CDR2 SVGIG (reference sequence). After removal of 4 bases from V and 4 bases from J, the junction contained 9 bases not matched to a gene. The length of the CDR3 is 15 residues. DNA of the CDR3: TGTGCCTGGACCCGGGGGGGCCGGCGTTACAATGAGCAGTTCTTC. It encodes CAWTRGGRRYNEQFF. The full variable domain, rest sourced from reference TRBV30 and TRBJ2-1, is SQTIHQWPATLVQPVGSPLSLECTVEGTSNPNLYWYRQAAGRGLQLLFYSVGIGQISSEVPQNLSASRPQDRQFILSSKKLLLSDSGFYLCAWTRGGRRYNEQFFGPGTRLTVL.

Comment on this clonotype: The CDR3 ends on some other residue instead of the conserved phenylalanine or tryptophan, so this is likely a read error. CDR3 sequence reads: CASSPVSGQGIGYTL. The CDR3 DNA sequence: TGTGCCAGCTCACCAGTTTCAGGACAGGGCATTGGCTACACCTTA. V usage is TRBV18 and J usage is TRBJ1-2; TRBD1 aligns across 8 bases. J lost 7 bases, V lost 2 bases, and 9 bases had no gene match. The CDR3 length is 15 residues. Germline-derived CDR1 and CDR2 are KGHSH and LQKENI.

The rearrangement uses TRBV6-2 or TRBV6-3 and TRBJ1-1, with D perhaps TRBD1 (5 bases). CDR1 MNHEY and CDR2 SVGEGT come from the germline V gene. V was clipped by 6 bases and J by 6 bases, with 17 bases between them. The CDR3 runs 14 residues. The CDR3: CASRQTEVDAEAFF. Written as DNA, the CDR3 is TGTGCCAGCAGACAGACAGAAGTGGACGCTGAAGCTTTCTTT.

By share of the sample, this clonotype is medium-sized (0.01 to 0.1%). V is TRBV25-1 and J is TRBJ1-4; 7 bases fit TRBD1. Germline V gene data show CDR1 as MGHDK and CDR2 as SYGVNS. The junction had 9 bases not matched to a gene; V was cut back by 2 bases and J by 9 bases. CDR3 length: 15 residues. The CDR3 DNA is TGTGCCAGCAGTGAACCCGACAGGGAGAGTCAAAAACTGTTTTTT. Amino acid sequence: CASSEPDRESQKLFF.

This chain's CDR3 is CAISECNSYEQYF. Written as DNA, the CDR3 is TGTGCCATCAGTGAGTGTAACTCCTACGAGCAGTACTTC. The genes are TRBV10-3 and TRBJ2-7; D uncertain. The CDR3 consists of 13 residues. In germline, CDR1 is ENHRY, CDR2 SYGVKD. Trimming cost V 1 base and J 0 bases, with 4 bases left between them.

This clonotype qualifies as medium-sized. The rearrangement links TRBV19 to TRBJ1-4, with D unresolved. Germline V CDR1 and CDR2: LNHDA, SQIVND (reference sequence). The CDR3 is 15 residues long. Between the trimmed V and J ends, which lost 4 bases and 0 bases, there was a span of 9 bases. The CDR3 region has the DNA TGTGCCAGTAGTAGTATTGGGGCAACTAATGAAAAACTGTTTTTT. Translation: CASSSIGATNEKLFF.

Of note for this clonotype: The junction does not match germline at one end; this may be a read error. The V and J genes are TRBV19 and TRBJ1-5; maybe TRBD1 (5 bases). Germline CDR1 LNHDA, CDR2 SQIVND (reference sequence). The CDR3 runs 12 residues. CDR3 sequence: CASSSRVQPQRF. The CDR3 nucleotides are TGTGCCAGTAGCTCCAGGGTTCAGCCCCAGCGTTTT. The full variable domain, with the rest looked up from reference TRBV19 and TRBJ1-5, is DGGITQSPKYLFRKEGQNVTLSCEQNLNHDAMYWYRQDPGQGLRLIYYSQIVNDFQKGDIAEGYSVSREKKESFPLTVTSAQKNPTAFYLCASSSRVQPQRFGDGTRLSIL.

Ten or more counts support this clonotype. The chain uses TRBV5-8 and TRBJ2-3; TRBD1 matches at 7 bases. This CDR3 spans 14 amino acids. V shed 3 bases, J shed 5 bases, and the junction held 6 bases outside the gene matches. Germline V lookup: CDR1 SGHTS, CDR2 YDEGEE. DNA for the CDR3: TGTGCCAGCAGCTCCGACAGGGAGATAGATACGCAGTATTTT. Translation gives CASSSDREIDTQYF.